This paragraph reports one TCR beta chain. This clonotype was seen ten or more times. Its antigen has not been determined. One base away there is no much larger clone; base qualities are not given. The data originate from a study of T cell repertoires in cytomegalovirus infection (dated by TCRdb to the late 2010s). Notes on the research overall: The peptide stimulations were aimed at well-studied HLA-B-restricted epitopes as well as recently identified HLA-C-restricted CMV epitopes, whose presentation resists viral immunomodulation. Donor HLA type was relevant to the analysis, because carriage of CMV infection together with the matching HLA type was indicated by public TCR beta signatures.

Sequencing was performed on an Illumina HiSeq 1500. TCRdb passed the public sequencing reads through fastp at Q25 and MiXCR, retaining productive beta sequences. Each CDR3 protein appears once, grouped with its most common genes and DNA. The sample contains some 800,000 distinct CDR3 sequences, almost 30% of them found a single time. The ten most abundant clones make up 10% to 15% of the sample. What the work shows at the level of the full study, not this receptor alone: In both this cohort and an independent cohort of several hundred donors, the cumulative frequency of public TCR beta family members distinguished carriers of CMV infection plus the relevant HLA type. The ex vivo response was dominated by HLA-C-restricted CMV-specific TCR beta clonotypes, which also provided the single most frequent clonotype in two of eight donors.

V and J are truncated by 1 base and 4 bases respectively, leaving an intervening sequence of 12 bases. CDR1 and CDR2 were assigned from the germline V gene as SGHVS and FNYEAQ. Taken from cysteine to phenylalanine, the CDR3 has 15 residues. CDR3 DNA only is kept here, 45 bases in frame from base 1. The sample's treatment or condition label, decoded: in vitro stimulation with specific CMV peptide epitopes to enrich CMV-specific T cells. Sequences were derived from cultured CD8+ T cells from PBMCs, sampled from culture after CMV antigen stimulation. This TCR came from a human donor in good health (CMV status not recorded). Some clones in this sample may be carry-over from other donors' samples. Rearrangement joined TRBV7-6 to TRBJ2-3; the D gene is perhaps TRBD1, from 5 matching bases. The DNA sequence reads TGTGCCAGCAGCTTAGGGGGCGGAAGAGCAGATACGCAGTATTTT. This translates into CASSLGGGRADTQYF.